Listed below are T cell receptor beta chains from one sample, sequenced in a study of blood T cell repertoires in COVID-19. Measured with immunoSEQ multiplex PCR; TCRdb has only the in-frame clones, and not every one. The top ten hold under 20% of the sample, which has roughly 150,000 clones, around 80% seen once. The sequenced material came from PBMCs or T cells enriched from blood (not recorded which). The receptors here all came from a woman in her 70s in a cohort exposed to, infected with or recovered from COVID-19 (not recorded which). CDR3s include the opening cysteine and the closing phenylalanine or tryptophan. A D gene is named only where the DNA matches it firmly. A row's size may be missing; if present it is once, few, many or a size class.

D | length | size | J | V | CDR3 | DNA
TRBD1 | 15 | NA | TRBJ2-6 | TRBV5-1 | CASSPGQSGANVLTF | TGCGCCAGCAGCCCGGGACAGTCTGGGGCCAACGTCCTGACTTTC
NA | 17 | NA | TRBJ2-3 | TRBV21-1 | CASSLGLADSSGNTQYF | TGTGCCAGCAGCTTGGGACTAGCGGACTCCTCAGGGAATACGCAGTATTTT
NA | 14 | NA | TRBJ1-3 | TRBV10-3 | CAISESGTGNTIYF | TGTGCCATCAGTGAGTCCGGGACTGGAAACACCATATATTTT
NA | 14 | NA | TRBJ1-2 | TRBV5-8 | CASSLTGGSKGYTF | TGTGCCAGCAGCTTGACTGGGGGCAGTAAAGGCTACACCTTC
TRBD1 | 17 | NA | TRBJ2-1 | TRBV7-3 | CASSLTAGTGSYNEQFF | TGTGCCAGCAGCTTAACGGCCGGGACAGGTTCCTACAATGAGCAGTTCTTC
NA | 16 | once | TRBJ2-1 | TRBV9 | CASSVASISVGGEQFF | TGTGCCAGCAGCGTAGCCAGCATATCTGTCGGGGGTGAGCAGTTCTTC
NA | 13 | many | TRBJ2-7 | TRBV28 | CASLRGYGYEQYF | TGTGCCTCCCTCCGGGGGTATGGCTACGAGCAGTACTTC
TRBD1 | 14 | NA | TRBJ2-2 | TRBV5-6 | CASSTDRATGELFF | TGTGCCAGCAGTACTGACAGGGCGACCGGGGAGCTGTTTTTT
NA | 14 | once | TRBJ1-5 | TRBV11-2 | CASSPTGVYQPQHF | TGTGCCAGCAGCCCAACGGGGGTTTATCAGCCCCAGCATTTT
NA | 15 | NA | TRBJ2-1 | TRBV5-4 | CASRLGGRAYNEQFF | TGTGCCAGCCGCCTCGGGGGGCGTGCCTACAATGAGCAGTTCTTC
NA | 14 | NA | TRBJ2-7 | TRBV7-3 | CASSPQGGSHEQYF | TGTGCCAGCAGCCCACAGGGTGGGTCCCACGAGCAGTACTTC
NA | 15 | NA | TRBJ2-1 | TRBV3-1/TRBV3-2 | CASSHRSSGDNEQFF | TGTGCCAGCAGCCACAGGAGTAGCGGTGACAATGAGCAGTTCTTC
TRBD1 | 14 | NA | TRBJ1-1 | TRBV11-3 | CASSLQGVNTEAFF | TGTGCCAGCAGCTTGCAGGGGGTTAACACTGAAGCTTTCTTT
NA | 19 | NA | TRBJ2-7 | TRBV29-1 | CSVEPVWGRIFPPLYEQYF | TGCAGCGTTGAACCTGTGTGGGGCAGGATCTTTCCCCCCCTCTACGAGCAGTACTTC
NA | 14 | NA | TRBJ1-4 | TRBV5-1 | CASREQTTNEKLFF | TGCGCCAGCAGGGAACAGACAACTAATGAAAAACTGTTTTTT
NA | 13 | NA | TRBJ2-3 | TRBV5-8 | CASNGGLGDTQYF | TGTGCCAGCAACGGGGGTCTGGGGGATACGCAGTATTTT
NA | 13 | once | TRBJ2-7 | TRBV18 | CASSRQGTYEQYF | TGTGCCAGCTCACGCCAGGGCACCTACGAGCAGTACTTC
TRBD1 | 15 | NA | TRBJ1-1 | TRBV5-1 | CASSLVPGGHEVAFF | TGCGCCAGCAGCTTGGTTCCAGGGGGACATGAAGTAGCTTTCTTT
NA | 17 | NA | TRBJ2-1 | TRBV7-6 | CASSLVDIRMGDNEQFF | TGTGCCAGCAGCTTAGTCGATATACGAATGGGCGACAATGAGCAGTTCTTC
NA | 15 | NA | TRBJ1-4 | TRBV5-1 | CASGPTGWVNEKLFF | TGCGCCAGCGGACCGACAGGTTGGGTGAATGAAAAACTGTTTTTT
TRBD2 | 12 | NA | TRBJ2-1 | TRBV19 | CASSISSGEQFF | TGTGCCAGTAGTATATCTAGCGGTGAGCAGTTCTTC
NA | 13 | NA | TRBJ1-5 | TRBV2 | CASSGTGHQPQHF | TGTGCCAGCAGTGGTACAGGTCATCAGCCCCAGCATTTT
TRBD1 | 16 | NA | TRBJ1-4 | TRBV28 | CASSPSWRGQDEKLFF | TGTGCCAGCAGTCCCTCATGGAGGGGGCAGGATGAAAAACTGTTTTTT
TRBD1 | 14 | NA | TRBJ2-2 | TRBV6-5 | CASSYTGASGELFF | TGTGCCAGCAGTTATACAGGGGCATCCGGGGAGCTGTTTTTT
TRBD2 | 16 | once | TRBJ2-3 | TRBV18 | CASSTRLAGITDTQYF | TGTGCCAGCTCAACCAGACTAGCGGGGATCACAGATACGCAGTATTTT
NA | 15 | NA | TRBJ2-5 | TRBV25-1 | CASSELQGLGETQYF | TGTGCCAGCAGTGAACTCCAGGGGCTTGGAGAGACCCAGTACTTC
TRBD2 | 15 | once | TRBJ2-2 | TRBV5-1 | CASSSPGLVTGELFF | TGCGCCAGCAGCTCGCCGGGACTAGTCACCGGGGAGCTGTTTTTT
TRBD1 | 15 | NA | TRBJ2-1 | TRBV28 | CASSIPGQGRSEQFF | TGTGCCAGCAGTATACCGGGACAGGGGAGGAGTGAGCAGTTCTTC
NA | 15 | NA | TRBJ1-2 | TRBV24-1 | CATSAAEAGRDGYTF | TGTGCCACCAGTGCGGCAGAGGCCGGGAGGGATGGCTACACCTTC
NA | 17 | NA | TRBJ2-5 | TRBV18 | CASSQSVVAAGQETQYF | TGTGCCAGCTCCCAGAGTGTGGTAGCGGCTGGTCAAGAGACCCAGTACTTC
NA | 16 | NA | TRBJ1-6 | TRBV7-2 | CASSLSGSLMNSPLHF | TGTGCCAGCAGCTTATCCGGGAGCTTGATGAATTCACCCCTCCACTTT
TRBD1 | 13 | NA | TRBJ2-5 | TRBV10-3 | CAIRGDREETQYF | TGTGCCATCAGGGGAGACAGGGAAGAGACCCAGTACTTC
TRBD1 | 14 | NA | TRBJ1-5 | TRBV28 | CASTAGGFNQPQHF | TGTGCCAGCACGGCAGGGGGATTCAATCAGCCCCAGCATTTT
NA | 17 | NA | TRBJ2-7 | TRBV28 | CASSPSGQGPGGYEQYF | TGTGCCAGCAGTCCCTCTGGACAGGGCCCGGGAGGCTACGAGCAGTACTTC
NA | 15 | NA | TRBJ2-3 | TRBV24-1 | CATSDLQDSGDTQYF | TGTGCCACCAGTGATTTGCAAGATAGCGGAGATACGCAGTATTTT
TRBD1 | 14 | NA | TRBJ1-2 | TRBV24-1 | CATSEGTDPWGYTF | TGTGCCACCAGTGAGGGGACAGACCCTTGGGGCTACACCTTC
TRBD2 | 18 | NA | TRBJ2-1 | TRBV4-1 | CASSQRLAGELRYNEQFF | TGCGCCAGCAGCCAAAGGCTAGCGGGAGAACTACGCTACAATGAGCAGTTCTTC
TRBD1 | 14 | NA | TRBJ2-7 | TRBV5-1 | CASSSGTGLYEQYF | TGCGCCAGCAGCTCCGGGACAGGGCTCTACGAGCAGTACTTC
NA | 15 | once | TRBJ1-1 | TRBV28 | CASSFLSGMNTEAFF | TGTGCCAGCAGTTTCCTTTCAGGGATGAACACTGAAGCTTTCTTT
TRBD2 | 14 | NA | TRBJ2-4 | TRBV5-1 | CASRGTSGQNIQYF | TGCGCCAGCAGGGGGACTAGCGGCCAAAACATTCAGTACTTC
NA | 14 | once | TRBJ1-6 | TRBV27 | CASSLRTTGSPLHF | TGTGCCAGCAGTTTAAGGACAACGGGTTCACCCCTCCACTTT
TRBD2 | 16 | NA | TRBJ2-1 | TRBV19 | CASSIRGTSNYNEQFF | TGTGCCAGTAGTATTCGCGGGACTAGTAACTACAATGAGCAGTTCTTC
NA | 14 | NA | TRBJ2-2 | TRBV2 | CASSARENTGELFF | TGTGCCAGCAGTGCTCGGGAGAACACCGGGGAGCTGTTTTTT
NA | 15 | many | TRBJ2-7 | TRBV9 | CASSVHGTQAYEQYF | TGTGCCAGCAGCGTACATGGGACTCAAGCCTACGAGCAGTACTTC
TRBD1 | 14 | once | TRBJ2-7 | TRBV6-5 | CASSSWTGVYEQYF | TGTGCCAGCAGTTCGTGGACAGGGGTCTACGAGCAGTACTTC
NA | 13 | NA | TRBJ2-5 | TRBV18 | CASSLEGQETQYF | TGTGCCAGCTCTCTCGAGGGTCAAGAGACCCAGTACTTC
NA | 12 | NA | TRBJ2-1 | TRBV18 | CASSPEYNEQFF | TGTGCCAGCTCACCGGAGTACAATGAGCAGTTCTTC
TRBD2 | 16 | NA | TRBJ2-7 | TRBV3-1/TRBV3-2 | CASSQEVREISYEQYF | TGTGCCAGCAGCCAAGAAGTGCGGGAGATATCCTACGAGCAGTACTTC
NA | 14 | NA | TRBJ1-1 | TRBV9 | CASSVGPGDTEAFF | TGTGCCAGCAGCGTAGGTCCAGGGGACACTGAAGCTTTCTTT
TRBD1 | 14 | NA | TRBJ2-5 | TRBV11-1 | CASSWTGEQETQYF | TGTGCCAGCAGCTGGACAGGGGAGCAAGAGACCCAGTACTTC
TRBD1 | 16 | NA | TRBJ1-5 | TRBV6-1 | CASSEVRGGNYQPQHF | TGTGCCAGCAGTGAAGTCCGAGGGGGCAACTATCAGCCCCAGCATTTT
NA | 14 | NA | TRBJ1-1 | TRBV7-8 | CASSPPLRNTEAFF | TGTGCCAGCAGCCCCCCCCTTCGGAACACTGAAGCTTTCTTT
TRBD2 | 14 | NA | TRBJ2-1 | TRBV6-5 | CASSPHGGVYEQFF | TGTGCCAGCAGCCCCCATGGGGGGGTCTATGAGCAGTTCTTC
TRBD1 | 14 | NA | TRBJ2-2 | TRBV19 | CASSIQGAPGELFF | TGTGCCAGTAGTATACAGGGGGCGCCCGGGGAGCTGTTTTTT
NA | 15 | few | TRBJ1-2 | TRBV5-4 | CASSQQAGANYGYTF | TGTGCCAGCAGCCAACAGGCGGGGGCTAACTATGGCTACACCTTC